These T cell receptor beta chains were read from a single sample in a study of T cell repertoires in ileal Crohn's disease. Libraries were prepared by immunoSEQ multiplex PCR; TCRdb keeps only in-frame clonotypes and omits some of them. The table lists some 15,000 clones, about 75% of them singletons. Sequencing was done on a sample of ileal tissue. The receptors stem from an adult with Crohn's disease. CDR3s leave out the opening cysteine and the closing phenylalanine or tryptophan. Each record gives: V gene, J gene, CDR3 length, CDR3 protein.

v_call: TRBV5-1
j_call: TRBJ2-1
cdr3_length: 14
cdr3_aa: ASSLGSSGSLDEQF

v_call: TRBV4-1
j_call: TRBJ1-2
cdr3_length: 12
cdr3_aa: ASSQAGGVKGYT

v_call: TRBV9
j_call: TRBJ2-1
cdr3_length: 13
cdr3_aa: ASSVGAGAYNEQF

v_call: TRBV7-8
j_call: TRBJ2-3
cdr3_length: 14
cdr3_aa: ASSLISGDFTDTQY

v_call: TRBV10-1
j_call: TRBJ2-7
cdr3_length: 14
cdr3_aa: ASSAIPGTRPHEQY

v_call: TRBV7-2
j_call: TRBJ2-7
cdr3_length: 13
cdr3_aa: ASSLARGPFYEQY

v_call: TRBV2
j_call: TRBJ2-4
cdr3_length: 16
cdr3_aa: ASSESSGMSSAKNIQY

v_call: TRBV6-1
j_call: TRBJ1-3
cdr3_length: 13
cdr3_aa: ASSEGTGGGNTIY

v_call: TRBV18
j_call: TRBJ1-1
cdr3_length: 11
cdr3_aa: ASSYGRNTEAF

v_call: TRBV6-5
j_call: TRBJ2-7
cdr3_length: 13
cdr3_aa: ASSYSLDRDYEQY

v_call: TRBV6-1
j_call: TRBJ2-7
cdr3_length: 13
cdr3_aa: ASRRSGESGYEQY

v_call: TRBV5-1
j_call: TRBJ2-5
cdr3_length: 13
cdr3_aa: ASSPTGQGWETQY

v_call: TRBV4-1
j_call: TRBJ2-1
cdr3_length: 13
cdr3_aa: ASSQGEVTDDEQF

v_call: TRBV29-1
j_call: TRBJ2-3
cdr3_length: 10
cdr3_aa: SGYRGTDTQY

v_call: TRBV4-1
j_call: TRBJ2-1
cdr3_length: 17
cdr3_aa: ASSQVPRGATDDYNEQF

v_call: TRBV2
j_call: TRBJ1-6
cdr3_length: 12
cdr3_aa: ASRMVGGDSPLH

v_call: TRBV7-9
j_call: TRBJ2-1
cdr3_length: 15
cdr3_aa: ASSGTLGQGAYNEQF

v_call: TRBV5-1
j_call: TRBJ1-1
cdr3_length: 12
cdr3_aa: ASSAGIRYAEAF

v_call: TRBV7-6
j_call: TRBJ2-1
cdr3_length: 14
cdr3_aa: ASSPTGGSTNNEQF

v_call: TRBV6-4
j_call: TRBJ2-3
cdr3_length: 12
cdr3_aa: ASSETGGTDTQY

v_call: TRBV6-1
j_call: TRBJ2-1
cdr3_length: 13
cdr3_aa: ASRGGLAGGNEQF

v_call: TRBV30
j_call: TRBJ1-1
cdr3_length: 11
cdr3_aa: AWSLWGPTEAF

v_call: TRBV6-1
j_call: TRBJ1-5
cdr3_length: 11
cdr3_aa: ASSSSSNQPQH

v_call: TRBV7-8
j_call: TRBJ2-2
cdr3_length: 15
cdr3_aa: ASSNMGQAQLTGELF

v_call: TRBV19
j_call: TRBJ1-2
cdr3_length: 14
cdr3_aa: ASSIRLRGGLLGYT

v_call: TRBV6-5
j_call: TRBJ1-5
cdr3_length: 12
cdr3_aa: ASSPGQPDQPQH

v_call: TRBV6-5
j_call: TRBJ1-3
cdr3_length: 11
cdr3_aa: ASSPPGANTIY

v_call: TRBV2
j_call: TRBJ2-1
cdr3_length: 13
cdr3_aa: ASSAVAESYNEQF

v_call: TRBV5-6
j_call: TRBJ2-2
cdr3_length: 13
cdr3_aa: ASSIGQMNTGELF

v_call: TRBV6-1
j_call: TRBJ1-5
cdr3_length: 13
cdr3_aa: ASSDRFYSNQPQH

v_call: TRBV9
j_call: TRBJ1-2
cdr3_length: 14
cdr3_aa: ASSPLPTANVYGYT

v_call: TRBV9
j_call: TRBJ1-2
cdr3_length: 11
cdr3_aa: ASTPTIGYGYT

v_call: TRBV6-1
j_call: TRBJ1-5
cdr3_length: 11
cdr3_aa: ASRFGGNQPQH

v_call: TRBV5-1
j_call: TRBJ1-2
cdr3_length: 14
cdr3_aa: ASSRDSGRWNYGYT

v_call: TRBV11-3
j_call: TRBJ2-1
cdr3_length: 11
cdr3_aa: ASGTRAYNEQF

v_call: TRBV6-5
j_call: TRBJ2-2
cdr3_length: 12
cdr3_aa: ASSWKGHGGELF

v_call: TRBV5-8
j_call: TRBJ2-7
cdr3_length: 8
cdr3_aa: ASSFDEQY

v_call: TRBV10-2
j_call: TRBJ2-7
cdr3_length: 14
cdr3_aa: ASSESTSLGLYEQY

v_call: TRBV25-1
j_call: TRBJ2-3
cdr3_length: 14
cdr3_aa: ASSEPRLPGRDTQY

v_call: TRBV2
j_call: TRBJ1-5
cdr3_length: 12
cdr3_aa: ASRAGGLVEPQH

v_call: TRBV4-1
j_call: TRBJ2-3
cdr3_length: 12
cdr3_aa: ASSIREIGDTQY

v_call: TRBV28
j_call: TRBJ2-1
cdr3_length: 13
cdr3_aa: ASRSFAGDIDEQF

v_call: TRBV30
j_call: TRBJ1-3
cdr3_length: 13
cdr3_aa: AWSNGGGNGNTIY

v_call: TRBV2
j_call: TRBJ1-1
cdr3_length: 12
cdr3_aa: ASSYEGVDTEAF

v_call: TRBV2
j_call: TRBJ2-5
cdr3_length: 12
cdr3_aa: ASSVSGGAQTQY

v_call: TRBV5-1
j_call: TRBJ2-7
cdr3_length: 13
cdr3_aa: ASSLVVGQSYEQY